The 8 T cell receptor beta chains below all came from one sample that was sequenced in a study of beta chain features in type 1 diabetes. Reverse transcription of all isolated RNA meant that expressed TCRB transcripts were sequenced. The data were produced by immunoSEQ multiplex PCR, yet TCRdb's version contains in-frame clones alone and is incomplete. The data show approximately 200,000 clones, 9.6% seen once. Sequenced input: naive CD4+ T cells from blood. These TCRs come from a young woman in good health.

This clone was observed a few times. The chain uses TRBV5-1 and TRBJ2-3; the match to TRBD1 covers 8 bases. Germline V gene sequence: CDR1 SGHRS, CDR2 YFSETQ. The CDR3 consists of 17 residues. The J segment lost 3 bases and the V segment lost 4 bases, leaving 13 bases of the junction unmatched. As DNA, the CDR3 is TGCGCCAGCAGCACTAGACAGGGGAGGATTAGGACAGATACGCAGTATTTT. It specifies CASSTRQGRIRTDTQYF.

This clone came up a few times. The same CDR3 is also encoded by other DNA sequences in this sample. The chain employs TRBV30 and TRBJ1-1; no firm D call. Trimming stripped 0 bases from V and 1 base from J, with 6 bases between. Germline CDR1 GTSNPN, CDR2 SVGIG (reference sequence). The CDR3 extends over 13 amino acids. Here the CDR3 DNA reads TGTGCCTGGAGTGTCGCCGGGAACACTGAAGCTTTCTTT. Translating it yields CAWSVAGNTEAFF. Combining the CDR3 with reference TRBV30 and TRBJ1-1 gives the whole variable domain SQTIHQWPATLVQPVGSPLSLECTVEGTSNPNLYWYRQAAGRGLQLLFYSVGIGQISSEVPQNLSASRPQDRQFILSSKKLLLSDSGFYLCAWSVAGNTEAFFGQGTRLTVV.

This clone was seen a few times. V is TRBV7-9 and J is TRBJ2-2; D remains unclear. Germline V gene data show CDR1 as SEHNR and CDR2 as FQNEAQ (reference sequence). Trimming removed 5 bases from V and 6 bases from J, with 16 bases in between. This CDR3 has 15 residues. This CDR3 is CASSPRSDPAGELFF. In DNA, the CDR3 is TGTGCCAGCAGCCCTAGGTCGGATCCGGCCGGGGAGCTGTTTTTT.

This clone has only a few counts. The chain combines TRBV6-1 with TRBJ1-2; D gene ambiguous. Between the trimmed V and J ends, which lost 6 bases and 1 base, there was a span of 15 bases. This CDR3 has 15 amino acids. Germline loops: CDR1 MNHNS, CDR2 SASEGT. The CDR3 sequence is CASRTTDGINYGYTF. The CDR3 DNA is TGTGCCAGCAGGACCACAGACGGGATTAACTATGGCTACACCTTC.

The chain is built from TRBV18 and TRBJ1-4; possibly TRBD1 for D (5 bases). The V gene's germline CDR1 is KGHSH and CDR2 LQKENI. Trimming took off 2 bases at V and 6 bases at J, with 10 bases between the two ends. The CDR3 contains 14 residues. CDR3 protein: CASSPRQTDEKLFF. The CDR3 nucleotides are TGTGCCAGCTCACCAAGGCAGACAGATGAAAAACTGTTTTTT.

V gene TRBV2 combines with J gene TRBJ1-1; a possible D gene is TRBD1 (6 bases). Trimming removed 8 bases from V and 5 bases from J, with 9 bases in between. Germline V gene sequence: CDR1 SNHLY, CDR2 FYNNEI. The length of the CDR3 is 11 residues. The CDR3 nucleotides read TGTGCCAGCTCAAGGGGGACTGAAGCTTTCTTT. Translating gives CASSRGTEAFF. Full variable domain (outside the CDR3, taken from reference TRBV2 and TRBJ1-1): EPEVTQTPSHQVTQMGQEVILRCVPISNHLYFYWYRQILGQKVEFLVSFYNNEISEKSEIFDDQFSVERPDGSNFTLKIRSTKLEDSAMYFCASSRGTEAFFGQGTRLTVV.

The V gene is TRBV9, the J gene TRBJ2-3, with 11 bases fitting TRBD2. V gave up 0 bases and J gave up 2 bases; unmatched junction bases: 5. Germline CDR1 is SGDLS and CDR2 is YYNGEE. The length of the CDR3 is 17 residues. CDR3 DNA: TGTGCCAGCAGCGTAGGATCTAGCGGGGGGACCACAGATACGCAGTATTTT. It yields the protein CASSVGSSGGTTDTQYF.

This clone was detected only a few times. This rearrangement joins TRBV5-4 to TRBJ1-4; possibly TRBD1 for D (5 bases). The CDR3 totals 13 residues. CDR1 and CDR2 from the germline V gene are SGHNT and YYREEE (reference sequence). The V end lost 4 bases, the J end lost 4 bases, and 8 bases lay between the germline ends. CDR3 DNA: TGTGCCAGCAGCCTACAGGTTAATGAAAAACTGTTTTTT. The encoded protein is CASSLQVNEKLFF.